Shown below are 11 T cell receptor beta chains from a single sample sequenced in a study of radiotherapy plus CTLA-4 blockade in lung cancer. Only in-frame clones appear in the TCRdb table, and some are missing; sequencing was by immunoSEQ multiplex PCR. In the table there are some 73,000 clones, over 70% of which are singletons. Here the sequenced sample was peripheral blood, taken from a patient treated with radiotherapy plus ipilimumab. Receptors were obtained from a human donor with non-small cell lung cancer whose response to radiotherapy plus ipilimumab could not be evaluated. Some clones in this sample may be carry-over from other donors' samples.

A word on this clone: At the DNA level, this CDR3 is encoded by other sequences in the same sample as well. This chain connects TRBV28 to TRBJ1-1, with D perhaps matching TRBD1 (6 bases). Germline CDR1 reads MDHEN; CDR2 reads SYDVKM. CDR3 length: 11 residues. This chain's CDR3 is CASQGGTEAFF. CDR3 bases: TGTGCATCACAGGGTGGAACTGAAGCTTTCTTT.

CDR3 residues: CASRRLAGVRETQYF. CDR3 DNA: TGTGCCAGCAGACGACTAGCGGGGGTGAGGGAGACCCAGTACTTC. The rearrangement uses TRBV6-1 and TRBJ2-5; TRBD2 matches at 12 bases. The CDR3 contains 15 residues. With V trimmed by 6 bases and J by 5 bases, 7 bases remained unmatched. The germline V gene encodes CDR1 MNHNS and CDR2 SASEGT.

The rearrangement uses TRBV5-6 and TRBJ2-1; weak D call: TRBD2 (5 bases). The germline V gene has CDR1 SGHDT and CDR2 YYEEEE. Trimming took 2 bases from V and 8 from J, leaving 5 bases between them. The CDR3 totals 11 residues. The CDR3 nucleotides are TGTGCCAGCAGCTTTAGCGATGAGCAGTTCTTC. It yields the protein CASSFSDEQFF.

J is TRBJ1-2 and V is TRBV5-6; weak D call: TRBD1 (6 bases). Per germline, CDR1 SGHDT and CDR2 YYEEEE. Trimming left V 3 bases short and J 6 bases short, with 9 bases between. This CDR3 spans 12 amino acids. In DNA, the CDR3 is TGTGCCAGCAGCTGGGGGGGCGATGGCTACACCTTC. Its translation is CASSWGGDGYTF.

The V and J genes are TRBV28 and TRBJ2-1; D possibly corresponds to TRBD1 (6 bases). The CDR3 is 15 residues long. Between the trimmed V and J ends, which lost 5 bases and 5 bases, there was a span of 16 bases. The germline CDR1 and CDR2 sequences are MDHEN and SYDVKM. The CDR3 loop is CASSRYRAFNNEQFF. CDR3 bases: TGTGCCAGCAGTAGATACAGGGCATTCAACAATGAGCAGTTCTTC.

CDR3 protein: CASIYGGAPLYGYTF. The CDR3 region has the DNA TGTGCCAGCATTTACGGGGGGGCGCCCCTCTATGGCTACACCTTC. V is TRBV28 and J is TRBJ1-2, with a possible D match to TRBD1 (6 bases). Trimming pared 7 bases from V and 4 bases from J, leaving 19 bases between. The germline CDR1 and CDR2 sequences are MDHEN and SYDVKM. This CDR3 comprises 15 residues.

The gene calls are TRBV6-1 and TRBJ2-2, with 9 bases matching TRBD1. CDR1 and CDR2 from the germline V gene are MNHNS and SASEGT. V shed 10 bases, J shed 6 bases, and the junction held 12 bases outside the gene matches. The CDR3 length is 15 residues. The CDR3 spells CATSPGTGMSGELFF. Here the CDR3 DNA reads TGTGCCACCTCTCCCGGGACAGGGATGTCCGGGGAGCTGTTTTTT.

The V and J genes are TRBV28 and TRBJ1-6; 9 bases align to TRBD1. J lost 0 bases, V lost 6 bases, and 18 bases had no gene match. The germline V gene has CDR1 MDHEN and CDR2 SYDVKM. The CDR3 totals 21 residues. The CDR3 nucleotides read TGTGCCAGCAGGATCCCCTCGGGACAGGGCACTCCAAGCTCCTATAATTCACCCCTCCACTTT. Its translation is CASRIPSGQGTPSSYNSPLHF.

The chain recombines TRBV28 with TRBJ2-2; possible D gene TRBD1, 5 bases. The germline V gene has CDR1 MDHEN and CDR2 SYDVKM. Trimming took 2 bases from V and 1 from J, leaving 8 bases between them. This CDR3 comprises 15 residues. The CDR3 protein is CASSLATGNTGELFF. The CDR3 region has the DNA TGTGCCAGCAGTTTAGCCACAGGGAACACCGGGGAGCTGTTTTTT.

The chain is built from TRBV5-5 and TRBJ2-1; 9 positions agree with TRBD1. The CDR3 is made up of 15 amino acids. Trimming took 5 bases from V and 7 from J; bases not matched to a gene: 10. Germline V gene data show CDR1 as SGHKS and CDR2 as YYEKEE (reference sequence). CDR3 nucleotides: TGTGCCAGCAGGTTCACAGGGGGCGCGAGGAATGAGCAGTTCTTC. This translates into CASRFTGGARNEQFF.

The chain is built from TRBV7-2 and TRBJ2-5; TRBD2 might be the D (7 bases). V was clipped by 1 base and J by 5 bases, with 14 bases between them. The V gene's germline CDR1 is SGHTA and CDR2 FQGNSA. The CDR3 contains 15 residues. CDR3 residues: CASSLGPGGRETQYF. The CDR3 nucleotides read TGTGCCAGCAGCTTAGGGCCCGGGGGGCGGGAGACCCAGTACTTC.